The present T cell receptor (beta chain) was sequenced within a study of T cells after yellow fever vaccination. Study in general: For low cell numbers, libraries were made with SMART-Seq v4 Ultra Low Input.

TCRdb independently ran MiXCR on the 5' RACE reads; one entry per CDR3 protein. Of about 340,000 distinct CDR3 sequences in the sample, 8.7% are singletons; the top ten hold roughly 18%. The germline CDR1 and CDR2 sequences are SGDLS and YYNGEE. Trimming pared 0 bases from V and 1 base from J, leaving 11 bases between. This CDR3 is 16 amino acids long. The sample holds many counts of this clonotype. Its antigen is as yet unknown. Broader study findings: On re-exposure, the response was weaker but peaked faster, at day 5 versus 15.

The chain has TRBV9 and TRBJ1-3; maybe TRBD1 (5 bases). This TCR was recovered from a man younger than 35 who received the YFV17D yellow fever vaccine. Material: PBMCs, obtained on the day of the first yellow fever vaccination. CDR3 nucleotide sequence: TGTGCCAGCAGCGTAGCTAATCCAGGGTCTGGAAACACCATATATTTT. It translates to CASSVANPGSGNTIYF.